These 28 T cell receptor beta chains share one sample of origin, sequenced in a study of shared clonotypes between healthy human individuals. CD45RO-negative, CCR7-positively selected cells formed the naive CD8 fraction, excluding terminally differentiated effector memory CD45RA+ cells. Assay used: immunoSEQ multiplex PCR; TCRdb lists only in-frame clones, some missing. This table has some 2,100,000 clones, roughly 91% appearing once. What was sequenced was naive CD8+ T cells from PBMCs. The receptor source for this set is a man between 18 and 35 years old in good health. Some clones in this sample may be carry-over from other donors' samples.

This sequence joins TRBV10-3 and TRBJ2-1; tentative D call: TRBD1 (6 bases). The length of the CDR3 is 14 residues. CDR1 and CDR2 from the germline V gene are ENHRY and SYGVKD. V was clipped by 0 bases and J by 9 bases, with 12 bases between them. This CDR3 reads CAISESGSRGEQFF. Written as DNA, the CDR3 is TGTGCCATCAGTGAGTCGGGTTCCAGGGGTGAGCAGTTCTTC.

This chain connects TRBV4-1 to TRBJ2-1; D gene ambiguous. V lost 4 bases and J lost 4, with 8 bases in between. Germline lookup yields CDR1 MGHRA and CDR2 YSYEKL. This CDR3 has 13 residues. The DNA of the CDR3 is TGCGCCAGCAGCCCCAATCATTACAATGAGCAGTTCTTC. This codes for CASSPNHYNEQFF.

V and J are TRBV7-9 and TRBJ2-3, with no clear D. Trimming pared 5 bases from V and 9 bases from J, leaving 12 bases between. This CDR3 spans 12 amino acids. CDR1 is SEHNR, CDR2 FQNEAQ, per germline (reference sequence). CDR3 DNA sequence: TGTGCCAGCAGCCCTGAAAGTCTAACGCAGTATTTT. Protein product: CASSPESLTQYF.

This clone was seen a single time. V usage is TRBV7-9 and J usage is TRBJ2-7, with 7 bases lining up with TRBD1. This CDR3 is 13 amino acids long. From germline, CDR1 is SEHNR and CDR2 FQNEAQ (reference sequence). The trim removed 6 bases at V and 0 bases at J, leaving 2 bases unmatched. The CDR3 sequence: CASSGQASYEQYF. The CDR3 nucleotides are TGTGCCAGCAGTGGACAGGCCTCCTACGAGCAGTACTTC.

The CDR3 region is CASRPRVESRVGNVLTF. The CDR3 DNA follows: TGCGCCAGCCGTCCTAGGGTGGAGTCGCGGGTGGGCAACGTCCTGACTTTC. The J gene is TRBJ2-6, the V gene TRBV5-1; possibly TRBD2 for D (5 bases). Trimming took off 7 bases at V and 9 bases at J, with 26 bases between the two ends. Per the germline V gene, CDR1 is SGHRS and CDR2 is YFSETQ. This CDR3 has 17 residues.

The gene calls are TRBV28 and TRBJ2-7, with D tentatively TRBD1 (6 bases). CDR3 size: 14 residues. Between the trimmed V and J ends, which lost 5 bases and 6 bases, there was a span of 17 bases. Per the germline V gene, CDR1 is MDHEN and CDR2 is SYDVKM. The CDR3 spells CASSTQGFPPEQYF. In DNA, the CDR3 is TGTGCCAGCAGTACACAGGGTTTCCCACCCGAGCAGTACTTC.

The rearrangement uses TRBV5-1 and TRBJ1-4; possible D gene TRBD1, 6 bases. This CDR3 has 15 residues. V lost 4 bases, J lost 0 bases, and 10 bases lay in between. CDR1 and CDR2 from the germline V gene are SGHRS and YFSETQ. The CDR3 reads CASSPGQPTNEKLFF. In DNA, the CDR3 is TGCGCCAGCAGCCCCGGACAGCCAACTAATGAAAAACTGTTTTTT.

CDR3 sequence: CASSLAAGVSTDTQYF. CDR3 DNA: TGTGCCAGCAGCTTAGCCGCGGGAGTATCGACAGATACGCAGTATTTT. The rearrangement uses TRBV7-2 and TRBJ2-3; 7 bases line up with TRBD2. This CDR3 contains 16 residues. The germline V gene encodes CDR1 SGHTA and CDR2 FQGNSA. With 0 bases clipped from V and 3 bases from J, the junction kept 6 bases outside the gene matches. The whole variable domain, remainder taken from reference TRBV7-2 and TRBJ2-3, is GAGVSQSPSNKVTEKGKDVELRCDPISGHTALYWYRQSLGQGLEFLIYFQGNSAPDKSGLPSDRFSAERTGGSVSTLTIQRTQQEDSAVYLCASSLAAGVSTDTQYFGPGTRLTVL.

This chain links TRBV7-2 with TRBJ1-3; the D is unclear. This CDR3 is built from 15 residues. The germline V gene has CDR1 SGHTA and CDR2 FQGNSA. The V and J ends lost 5 bases and 4 bases respectively, with 15 bases between them. In DNA form, the CDR3 reads TGTGCCAGCAGCCAAATCCGGGCGCAAGGAAACACCATATATTTT. The encoded protein is CASSQIRAQGNTIYF.

The chain recombines TRBV4-1 with TRBJ1-4, with a tentative D call TRBD1 (5 bases). This CDR3 has 19 residues. Trimming removed 4 bases from V and 5 bases from J, with 26 bases in between. Germline CDR1 and CDR2: MGHRA and YSYEKL. The CDR3 sequence is CASSPRYGGDELQNEKLFF. The CDR3 DNA follows: TGCGCCAGCAGCCCGCGCTATGGGGGGGACGAGTTGCAAAATGAAAAACTGTTTTTT.

This chain connects TRBV11-2 to TRBJ2-3, with TRBD2 identical over 11 bases. The CDR3 extends over 17 amino acids. Trimming took 4 bases from V and 3 from J; bases not matched to a gene: 9. The germline V gene encodes CDR1 SGHAT and CDR2 FQNNGV. CDR3 sequence (DNA): TGTGCCAGCAGCTCTTGGCTGGCTAGCGGGAGGACAGATACGCAGTATTTT. Amino acids: CASSSWLASGRTDTQYF.

As regards this clone: Different DNA sequences within this sample yield the same CDR3. The chain has TRBV10-3 and TRBJ2-6; no firm D call. Germline V CDR1 and CDR2: ENHRY, SYGVKD. This CDR3 spans 15 amino acids. V was clipped by 2 bases and J by 0 bases, with 5 bases between them. The CDR3 sequence: CAISEVGSGANVLTF. The CDR3 DNA reads TGTGCCATCAGTGAGGTCGGCTCTGGGGCCAACGTCCTGACTTTC.

On this clone: The sample contains more than one DNA sequence encoding this CDR3. The V gene is TRBV7-9, the J gene TRBJ2-7; TRBD1 or TRBD2 may be the D gene (5 bases each). Trimming stripped 5 bases from V and 2 bases from J, with 13 bases between. Germline V gene data show CDR1 as SEHNR and CDR2 as FQNEAQ (reference sequence). The CDR3 length is 14 residues. DNA for the CDR3: TGTGCCAGCAGCCTTGGGACCGGACCCTACGAGCAGTACTTC. It translates to CASSLGTGPYEQYF. Complete variable domain (other parts from reference TRBV7-9 and TRBJ2-7): DTGVSQNPRHKITKRGQNVTFRCDPISEHNRLYWYRQTLGQGPEFLTYFQNEAQLEKSRLLSDRFSAERPKGSFSTLEIQRTEQGDSAMYLCASSLGTGPYEQYFGPGTRLTVT.

This chain joins TRBV7-2 and TRBJ2-7; D unresolved. The CDR3 sequence is 15 residues long. Germline CDR1 reads SGHTA; CDR2 reads FQGNSA. The germline V and J ends were trimmed by 5 bases and 2 bases, with 16 bases remaining between them. The CDR3 sequence is CASSRSADPAYEQYF. The CDR3 nucleotides are TGTGCCAGCAGCCGTTCGGCGGACCCCGCCTACGAGCAGTACTTC.

This chain joins TRBV7-9 and TRBJ1-2, with D uncertain. The CDR3 covers 14 residues. Deletions cut 2 bases from V and 1 base from J, with 8 bases between. From germline, CDR1 is SEHNR and CDR2 FQNEAQ (reference sequence). The CDR3, as DNA: TGTGCCAGCAGCTTACCCAGAGATAACTATGGCTACACCTTC. This encodes CASSLPRDNYGYTF.

V is TRBV6-5 and J is TRBJ2-3; no clear D. Germline V gene sequence: CDR1 MNHEY, CDR2 SVGAGI. CDR3 length: 14 amino acids. The V end lost 4 bases, the J end lost 3 bases, and 11 bases lay between the germline ends. CDR3 DNA sequence: TGTGCCAGCAGTTGGATGACGGGTACAGATACGCAGTATTTT. Protein sequence: CASSWMTGTDTQYF.

V usage is TRBV9 and J usage is TRBJ2-1; D not certain. The V gene lost 3 bases and the J gene lost 6 bases, with 7 bases spanning the gap. CDR3 length: 12 residues. CDR1 and CDR2 (germline): SGDLS, YYNGEE. In DNA form, the CDR3 reads TGTGCCAGCAGCGGACTTCCCAATGAGCAGTTCTTC. Protein: CASSGLPNEQFF.

The chain recombines TRBV19 with TRBJ1-1, with D perhaps matching TRBD1 (6 bases). The CDR3 runs 16 residues. Trimming removed 6 bases from V and 4 bases from J, with 21 bases in between. CDR1 is LNHDA and CDR2 is SQIVND in the germline V gene (reference sequence). CDR3 amino acids: CASRVFSGPQGTEAFF. The CDR3, as DNA: TGTGCCAGTAGGGTCTTCTCAGGACCACAGGGCACTGAAGCTTTCTTT.

The V gene is TRBV9, the J gene TRBJ1-3; D unresolved. V lost 4 bases to trimming and J lost 0 bases, with 14 bases between them. The CDR3 is 16 residues long. Germline V gene data show CDR1 as SGDLS and CDR2 as YYNGEE. This CDR3 reads CASSLSSFSSGNTIYF. CDR3 bases: TGTGCCAGCAGCCTGTCCTCGTTCAGCTCTGGAAACACCATATATTTT.

The chain joins TRBV27 to TRBJ2-1, with 7 nucleotides matching TRBD2. The CDR3 has 16 amino acids. V lost 0 bases, J lost 6 bases, and 8 bases stayed unmatched. Per germline, CDR1 MNHEY and CDR2 SMNVEV (reference sequence). In DNA form, the CDR3 reads TGTGCCAGCAGTTTATCGGGGGGGTTTCCCCTCAATGAGCAGTTCTTC. It translates to CASSLSGGFPLNEQFF.

The chain joins TRBV27 to TRBJ2-1; D not resolved. Trimming stripped 0 bases from V and 15 bases from J, with 6 bases between. This CDR3 is 10 amino acids long. Germline V gene lookup returns CDR1 MNHEY and CDR2 SMNVEV (reference sequence). The CDR3 is CASSLSFWFF. CDR3 nucleotide sequence: TGTGCCAGCAGTTTATCGTTTTGGTTCTTC.

The chain links TRBV13 to TRBJ2-7, with 13 bases aligning to TRBD2. Looked up from germline, CDR1 is PRHDT and CDR2 is FYEKMQ (reference sequence). The CDR3 consists of 15 residues. V lost 1 base, J lost 4 bases, and 1 base stayed unmatched. CDR3 in DNA: TGTGCCAGCAGCTTAGCGGGACTAGCGGGATACGAGCAGTACTTC. It yields the protein CASSLAGLAGYEQYF.

This clone was counted a few times. V and J are TRBV7-9 and TRBJ1-1; D may be TRBD1 (6 bases). Trimming removed 5 bases from V and 3 bases from J, with 16 bases in between. Germline loops: CDR1 SEHNR, CDR2 FQNEAQ (reference sequence). The CDR3 spans 15 residues. The DNA for the CDR3 is TGTGCCAGCAGCCTCCTCGAGGGGGGTTACACTGAAGCTTTCTTT. This sequence encodes CASSLLEGGYTEAFF.

This chain links TRBV7-8 with TRBJ2-4; D uncertain. Germline V gene sequence: CDR1 SGHVS, CDR2 FQNEAQ. V was trimmed by 4 bases and J by 2 bases, leaving 18 bases between them. The CDR3 loop spans 17 amino acids. This CDR3 is CASSYDAAPLPKNIQYF. Written as DNA, the CDR3 is TGTGCCAGCAGCTACGACGCAGCCCCGTTACCCAAAAACATTCAGTACTTC.

The chain carries TRBV15 and TRBJ1-2; D possibly corresponds to TRBD1 (5 bases). Trimming took off 0 bases at V and 7 bases at J, with 21 bases between the two ends. The CDR3 consists of 17 residues. Germline V gives CDR1 LNHNV, CDR2 YYDKDF (reference sequence). CDR3 sequence (DNA): TGTGCCACCAGCAGAGATTTTTCGTCAGGGTCTTTAAGTGGCTACACCTTC. This codes for CATSRDFSSGSLSGYTF.

The chain carries TRBV28 and TRBJ2-7; 7 bases map to TRBD1. Per germline, CDR1 MDHEN and CDR2 SYDVKM. The CDR3 spans 14 residues. V dropped 6 bases and J dropped 3; count of bases not matched to a gene: 8. This CDR3 is CASRWTGLGYEQYF. DNA for the CDR3: TGTGCCAGCAGGTGGACAGGTCTAGGCTACGAGCAGTACTTC.

The V gene is TRBV6-1, the J gene TRBJ1-2; TRBD1 is a possible D gene (6 bases). CDR3 length: 15 residues. The V end was cut by 4 bases, the J end by 1 base, with 13 bases between. The germline V gene encodes CDR1 MNHNS and CDR2 SASEGT. Here the CDR3 reads CASSGTHRVNYGYTF. CDR3 sequence (DNA): TGTGCCAGCAGTGGAACGCACAGGGTTAACTATGGCTACACCTTC.

The genes are TRBV6-6 and TRBJ2-1; the match to TRBD2 covers 7 bases. With V trimmed by 1 base and J by 4 bases, 7 bases remained unmatched. The germline V gene has CDR1 MNHNY and CDR2 SVGAGI (reference sequence). This CDR3 is 16 amino acids long. The DNA for the CDR3 is TGTGCCAGCAGTTACTGGGGGGGTGAGGGTTACAATGAGCAGTTCTTC. This sequence encodes CASSYWGGEGYNEQFF.